The rows below give T cell receptor beta chains drawn from one sample of a study of neurological immune-mediated disorders. TCRdb passed the 5' RACE reads through MiXCR, listing each CDR3 protein once. The repertoire holds nearly 60,000 distinct CDR3 sequences, with around 3.5% as singletons. The sample taken for sequencing was PBMCs. These receptors were taken from a woman in her thirties with multiple sclerosis. Both conserved end residues are part of each CDR3. Each record gives: CDR3 DNA, CDR3 protein, clone size, D gene, V gene, J gene. A D gene is named only where the DNA matches it firmly. Size tells how often a clone was seen (once, few, many) or the class of an expanded clone, and some rows leave it out.

TGTGCCAGTGGACAGTGGAGGAACACTGAAGCTTTCTTT	CASGQWRNTEAFF	many	-	TRBV6-5	TRBJ1-1
TGTGCCAGCAGCCAAGGGGCTAGCACCGGGGAGCTGTTTTTT	CASSQGASTGELFF	many	-	TRBV3-1	TRBJ2-2
TGTGCCAGCAGTTCCTTACCTAGCACCGGGGAGCTGTTTTTT	CASSSLPSTGELFF	many	-	TRBV27	TRBJ2-2
TGTGCCACCAGCGGACAGGGTGGAGAGACCCAGTACTTC	CATSGQGGETQYF	many	TRBD1	TRBV24-1	TRBJ2-5
TGCAGTGCTAGTGGTTCGGGTGGCTACACCTTC	CSASGSGGYTF	many	-	TRBV20-1	TRBJ1-2
TGTGCCAGCAGCTTAGTCGTTGGGACGGTCTACGAGCAGTACTTC	CASSLVVGTVYEQYF	-	-	TRBV11-2	TRBJ2-7
TGTGCCAGCAGCTTACAGGCCACTAGCAATCAGCCCCAGCATTTT	CASSLQATSNQPQHF	many	-	TRBV7-8	TRBJ1-5
TGTGCCAGCAGCGTAGCAGCGGGAGGCGCGGAGACCCAGTACTTC	CASSVAAGGAETQYF	many	TRBD2	TRBV9	TRBJ2-5
TGTGCCAGCAGTTACTTTGGGAACACTGAAGCTTTCTTT	CASSYFGNTEAFF	many	-	TRBV6-2/TRBV6-3	TRBJ1-1
TGCGCCAGCAGCTTGGCCGGGAGGGTATCCCTCCACTTT	CASSLAGRVSLHF	many	-	TRBV5-1	TRBJ1-6
TGTGCCAGCAGTTTAGCGCTTCCGGGGCAGTATTTT	CASSLALPGQYF	many	-	TRBV12-3/TRBV12-4	TRBJ2-3
TGTGCCAGCTCACCACTCGGTACGCAGTATTTT	CASSPLGTQYF	many	-	TRBV18	TRBJ2-3
TGCGCCAGCGGTTCACCGGGACAGGGAAGGACTGAAGCTTTCTTT	CASGSPGQGRTEAFF	many	TRBD1	TRBV10-2	TRBJ1-1
TGTGCCAGCAGCCAACCTCGAGACAGGGAATATAGAGAGACCCAGTACTTC	CASSQPRDREYRETQYF	many	TRBD1	TRBV3-1	TRBJ2-5
TGCAGTGCTAGAGAAGTGGCGAGGACAGTTGGCTACACCTTC	CSAREVARTVGYTF	many	-	TRBV20-1	TRBJ1-2
TGCAGTGCTAGAGGGGCAGGGGGTCACGAGCAGTACTTC	CSARGAGGHEQYF	few	TRBD1	TRBV20-1	TRBJ2-7
TGCAGTGCTACCCCGCAAAGGGGGGGCTACGAGCAGTACTTC	CSATPQRGGYEQYF	many	-	TRBV20-1	TRBJ2-7
TGTGCCAGCAGCTTCGATGGGAAAGAGACCCAGTACTTC	CASSFDGKETQYF	few	-	TRBV7-9	TRBJ2-5
TGCAGCCCCAACGGGGTTCAAGGGCCGAACACCGGGGAGCTGTTTTTT	CSPNGVQGPNTGELFF	many	-	TRBV29-1	TRBJ2-2
TGCAGTGCTCGGACAGAAACCATGAACACTGAAGCTTTCTTT	CSARTETMNTEAFF	many	-	TRBV20-1	TRBJ1-1
TGCAGCGTTGCTGAGGGGTCTTCTAACTATGGCTACACCTTC	CSVAEGSSNYGYTF	many	-	TRBV29-1	TRBJ1-2
TGCAGTGCTAGGCCTCAAACGGGAGGGGACTACGAGCAGTACTTC	CSARPQTGGDYEQYF	many	TRBD2	TRBV20-1	TRBJ2-7
TGCAGTGCAAGAAGTGGGACCTCCTATGGCTACACCTTC	CSARSGTSYGYTF	few	-	TRBV20-1	TRBJ1-2
TGCGCCAGCAGCCACGCTAGCGGGAAGGAGGAGCAGTACTTC	CASSHASGKEEQYF	many	TRBD2	TRBV5-1	TRBJ2-7
TGTGCCAGCAGTTTAATCGGACAGGCCTTAGGAAACACCATATATTTT	CASSLIGQALGNTIYF	many	TRBD1	TRBV12-3/TRBV12-4	TRBJ1-3
TGTGCCAGCAGTCCCAGGGACAGCCTCAGCGGGCAGTACTTC	CASSPRDSLSGQYF	-	TRBD1	TRBV12-3/TRBV12-4	TRBJ2-7
TGTGCCAGCAGTTTTCTGGGTCTTGAGCAGTTCTTC	CASSFLGLEQFF	many	-	TRBV12-3/TRBV12-4	TRBJ2-1
TGTGCCAGCAGCTTCGACAGATTTAACACCGGGGAGCTGTTTTTT	CASSFDRFNTGELFF	-	-	TRBV5-5	TRBJ2-2
TGTGCCAGCAGCTACAGGGTCGGTGGGGAAGAGACCCAGTACTTC	CASSYRVGGEETQYF	many	-	TRBV7-7	TRBJ2-5
TGTGCCAGCAGTTACTCCTCACTAGCGGGGTACACAGATACGCAGTATTTT	CASSYSSLAGYTDTQYF	many	TRBD2	TRBV6-6	TRBJ2-3
TGTGCCAGCAGCTCCGGGGCGGGTGAAGCTTTCTTT	CASSSGAGEAFF	few	-	TRBV7-9	TRBJ1-1
TGTGCCAGCAGTTCGGTAGGGACAGGGGAAAAGACCCAGTACTTC	CASSSVGTGEKTQYF	many	TRBD1	TRBV12-3/TRBV12-4	TRBJ2-5
TGCAGCGTCTCTGGGCCCATCTTC	CSVSGPIF	-	-	TRBV29-1	TRBJ2-1
TGTGCCAGCAGTGTCCTCTCCTACAATGAGCAGTTCTTC	CASSVLSYNEQFF	many	-	TRBV6-2/TRBV6-3	TRBJ2-1
TGTGCCAGCACCCTCGGAGGGAGCCTCTACGAGCAGTACTTC	CASTLGGSLYEQYF	many	-	TRBV5-5	TRBJ2-7
TGTGCCAGCAGTCGGGACAGGGATTCACCCCTCCACTTT	CASSRDRDSPLHF	many	TRBD1	TRBV6-4	TRBJ1-6
TGTGCCTGGAGGGGGCCCTACGAGCAGTACTTC	CAWRGPYEQYF	many	-	TRBV30	TRBJ2-7
TGTGCCAGCAGCTTACTAAGGGATTCACCCCTCCACTTT	CASSLLRDSPLHF	many	-	TRBV11-2	TRBJ1-6
TGCAGTGCTAGACGGACAGGGCGATTCGAGCAGTTCTTC	CSARRTGRFEQFF	many	TRBD1	TRBV20-1	TRBJ2-1
TGCGCCAGCAGGGATACGGGACAGGGGTCCCACGAGCAGTACTTC	CASRDTGQGSHEQYF	many	TRBD1	TRBV10-2	TRBJ2-7
TGCAGTGCTAGGGATGATATTGTCGGAAGCACAGATACGCAGTATTTT	CSARDDIVGSTDTQYF	many	-	TRBV20-1	TRBJ2-3
TGTGCTAGTGGTTTGGTCCGGACTAGCGGGGGGGCGGAGACCCAGTACTTC	CASGLVRTSGGAETQYF	many	TRBD2	TRBV12-5	TRBJ2-5
TGTGCCACCAGTAAAACAGGGTCGTGGACCGGGGAGCTGTTTTTT	CATSKTGSWTGELFF	many	-	TRBV24-1	TRBJ2-2
TGCGCCAGCAGCGGCGGGCCTAGCACAGATACGCAGTATTTT	CASSGGPSTDTQYF	many	-	TRBV5-1	TRBJ2-3
TGTGCCACCAGTGACCTGACTAGCGGGGGATTGGGGAATGAGCAGTTCTTC	CATSDLTSGGLGNEQFF	many	TRBD2	TRBV24-1	TRBJ2-1
TGTGCCAGCAGCTTAGCGCCGGCAGCCACCTATGGCTACACCTTC	CASSLAPAATYGYTF	many	-	TRBV7-2	TRBJ1-2
TGCAGTGCTAGAGAGGGAGTATTGCACGGGGAGCTGTTTTTT	CSAREGVLHGELFF	many	-	TRBV20-1	TRBJ2-2
TGTGCCAGCAGCTGGCGCGACAGCGCCGTCACTGAAGCTTTCTTT	CASSWRDSAVTEAFF	few	-	TRBV7-8	TRBJ1-1
TGTGCCAGCAGCTTAAGCGGGTACGGGGCCAACGTCCTGACTTTC	CASSLSGYGANVLTF	many	-	TRBV7-2	TRBJ2-6
TGTGCCAGCAGCAAACGGGGACAGGGGGCCTACGAGCAGTACTTC	CASSKRGQGAYEQYF	many	TRBD1	TRBV7-2	TRBJ2-7
TGCGCCAGCAGCATAAATGTATTGTCAGAGACCCAGTACTTC	CASSINVLSETQYF	few	-	TRBV5-1	TRBJ2-5
TGCAGCGTCGCCCCAGGGGCTAGCACAGATACGCAGTATTTT	CSVAPGASTDTQYF	medium-sized	-	TRBV29-1	TRBJ2-3
TGTGCCAGCGGGGCAATAACCGGGACTATCAGCACCGGGGAGCTGTTTTTT	CASGAITGTISTGELFF	-	TRBD2	TRBV6-2/TRBV6-3	TRBJ2-2
TGTGCCAGCAGCGAGAGGGGAGGGGAGCTGTTTTTT	CASSERGGELFF	many	-	TRBV5-4	TRBJ2-2